Presented here are 22 T cell receptor beta chains from one specimen sequenced in a study of identical twins. MiXCR, applied by TCRdb to the 5' RACE reads, yields one record per CDR3 protein. The sample has 600,000 to 700,000 distinct CDR3 sequences; 21% are singletons. Separately, the same data were catalogued under a study of T cells expressing NK-cell markers.

Material: PBMCs. The receptors were sampled from a young woman in good health.

This clonotype has ten or more counts. The chain links TRBV3-1 to TRBJ2-3, with 9 bases fitting TRBD2. In germline, CDR1 is LGHDT, CDR2 YNNKEL (reference sequence). J lost 2 bases, V lost 4 bases, and 10 bases had no gene match. The CDR3 consists of 17 residues. The CDR3 is CASSLQPSGVPTDTQYF. In DNA, the CDR3 is TGTGCCAGCAGCCTACAACCTAGCGGGGTGCCCACAGATACGCAGTATTTT.

This clonotype appeared many times. The rearrangement uses TRBV5-1 and TRBJ2-3, with 10 positions matching TRBD1. Germline V CDR1 and CDR2: SGHRS, YFSETQ. This CDR3 comprises 15 residues. V was clipped by 4 bases and J by 2 bases; unmatched bases: 4. In nucleotides, the CDR3 is TGCGCCAGCAGCCAGGACAGGGGGTTCACAGATACGCAGTATTTT. It translates to CASSQDRGFTDTQYF.

The sample holds many counts of this clonotype. The genes are TRBV3-1 and TRBJ2-7; D may be TRBD2 (7 bases). The CDR3 length is 13 residues. The V and J ends lost 4 bases and 4 bases respectively, with 11 bases between them. Germline CDR1 is LGHDT and CDR2 is YNNKEL (reference sequence). DNA of the CDR3: TGTGCCAGCAGCCGCGGGGGCGGTTACGAGCAGTACTTC. Protein product: CASSRGGGYEQYF.

This clonotype has a handful of counts. The CDR3 reads CSASGGGSGTEAFF. In DNA form, the CDR3 reads TGCAGTGCTAGTGGGGGGGGCAGCGGCACTGAAGCTTTCTTT. This chain joins TRBV20-1 and TRBJ1-1, with a tentative D call TRBD1 (6 bases). Trimming removed 3 bases at V and 4 bases at J, with 15 bases between. Germline V gene sequence: CDR1 DFQATT, CDR2 SNEGSKA (reference sequence). The CDR3 totals 14 residues.

This clonotype has more than one count but fewer than ten. This chain joins TRBV20-1 and TRBJ2-7; D possibly corresponds to TRBD1 (5 bases). CDR1 DFQATT and CDR2 SNEGSKA come from the germline V gene (reference sequence). There are 13 residues in the CDR3. The germline V and J ends were trimmed by 3 bases and 2 bases, with 11 bases remaining between them. The CDR3 loop is CSASDQGPYEQYF. The DNA of the CDR3 is TGCAGTGCTAGTGACCAGGGCCCCTACGAGCAGTACTTC.

V is TRBV12-3 or TRBV12-4 and J is TRBJ2-7, with 13 bases that match TRBD2. CDR3 length: 16 residues. V was clipped by 2 bases and J by 5 bases; unmatched bases: 6. The CDR3 DNA reads as TGTGCCAGCAGTTTACGCCGGACTAGCGGGAGCCACGAGCAGTACTTC. Residues: CASSLRRTSGSHEQYF.

V gene TRBV11-2 combines with J gene TRBJ2-2; a weak D match, TRBD1 (6 bases). V was shortened by 5 bases and J by 1 base, with 11 bases between the two germline ends. Germline values: CDR1 SGHAT, CDR2 FQNNGV. The CDR3 sequence is 15 residues long. The CDR3 reads CASSDTTGNTGELFF. CDR3 nucleotide sequence: TGTGCCAGCAGCGACACGACAGGGAACACCGGGGAGCTGTTTTTT.

J is TRBJ2-7 and V is TRBV20-1; D may be TRBD1 (6 bases). Trimming shortened V by 6 bases and J by 4 bases, and 19 bases separated the two germline ends. From germline, CDR1 is DFQATT and CDR2 SNEGSKA (reference sequence). The CDR3 spans 14 residues. CDR3 sequence: CSARSPQGGYEQYF. In DNA form, the CDR3 reads TGCAGTGCCCGATCCCCACAGGGTGGGTACGAGCAGTACTTC.

This clonotype was counted between two and nine times. This chain links TRBV20-1 with TRBJ2-1; TRBD2 matches at 11 bases. CDR1 and CDR2 from the germline V gene are DFQATT and SNEGSKA (reference sequence). After removal of 0 bases from V and 6 bases from J, the junction contained 7 bases not matched to a gene. CDR3 length: 16 amino acids. The CDR3 region has the DNA TGCAGTGCTAGAGACCCGACTAGCGGGGTGGGCAATGAGCAGTTCTTC. This sequence encodes CSARDPTSGVGNEQFF.

This rearrangement joins TRBV30 to TRBJ2-1, with TRBD2 as a possible D gene (6 bases). This CDR3 has 14 amino acids. Germline V CDR1 and CDR2: GTSNPN, SVGIG (reference sequence). Deletions cut 4 bases from V and 10 bases from J, with 20 bases between. The CDR3 region is CAWKGDWQVGEQFF. In DNA form, the CDR3 reads TGTGCCTGGAAAGGGGACTGGCAAGTTGGCGAGCAGTTCTTC. The full variable domain, completed using reference TRBV30 and TRBJ2-1, is SQTIHQWPATLVQPVGSPLSLECTVEGTSNPNLYWYRQAAGRGLQLLFYSVGIGQISSEVPQNLSASRPQDRQFILSSKKLLLSDSGFYLCAWKGDWQVGEQFFGPGTRLTVL.

The chain couples TRBV6-5 to TRBJ2-5; D gene uncertain. Germline V gene data show CDR1 as MNHEY and CDR2 as SVGAGI. This CDR3 comprises 10 residues. Trimming removed 10 bases from V and 4 bases from J, with 7 bases in between. The CDR3 nucleotides are TGTGCCACCGGCCGAGAGACCCAGTACTTC. Protein: CATGRETQYF.

The chain combines TRBV7-8 with TRBJ2-1; TRBD2 agrees at 7 bases. V lost 1 base and J lost 3; bases outside the gene matches: 6. Germline V lookup: CDR1 SGHVS, CDR2 FQNEAQ. The CDR3 totals 16 residues. In DNA form, the CDR3 reads TGTGCCAGCAGCTTAGGGCTAGCGGAGGTCTACAATGAGCAGTTCTTC. It translates to CASSLGLAEVYNEQFF.

In this sample, this clonotype turned up many times. The CDR3 coding sequence is TGTGCCACCGGCCGGACTAGCGGGGGGTACGAGCAGTACTTC. Its translation: CATGRTSGGYEQYF. This rearrangement joins TRBV25-1 to TRBJ2-7; 14 positions agree with TRBD2. The CDR3 runs to 14 residues. Germline V gene data show CDR1 as MGHDK and CDR2 as SYGVNS. V was pared by 10 bases and J by 4 bases, with 6 bases of the junction left unmatched.

The table lists this clonotype with a few counts. The chain joins TRBV15 to TRBJ2-7; D is uncertain. This CDR3 is 16 amino acids long. V lost 5 bases to trimming and J lost 4 bases, with 21 bases between them. CDR1 is LNHNV, CDR2 YYDKDF, per germline (reference sequence). The CDR3 sequence is CATSEQRTLIFYEQYF. CDR3 nucleotide sequence: TGTGCCACCAGCGAACAAAGGACGCTCATCTTTTACGAGCAGTACTTC. Full variable domain (missing parts from reference TRBV15 and TRBJ2-7): DAMVIQNPRYQVTQFGKPVTLSCSQTLNHNVMYWYQQKSSQAPKLLFHYYDKDFNNEADTPDNFQSRRPNTSFCFLDIRSPGLGDTAMYLCATSEQRTLIFYEQYFGPGTRLTVT.

The V and J genes are TRBV20-1 and TRBJ2-7, with 16 bases matching TRBD2. CDR1 and CDR2 (germline): DFQATT, SNEGSKA (reference sequence). This CDR3 is 16 amino acids long. Unmatched junction bases numbered 2, after V lost 1 base and J lost 2 bases. CDR3 sequence (DNA): TGCAGTGCTAGAGTTGGGACTAGCGGGAGGGCCTACGAGCAGTACTTC. Protein sequence: CSARVGTSGRAYEQYF.

This clonotype has a count of ten or more. V usage is TRBV5-1 and J usage is TRBJ1-4; D remains ambiguous. The CDR3 loop spans 15 amino acids. With 3 bases removed from V and 0 bases from J, the gap between germline ends came to 9 bases. Per germline, CDR1 SGHRS and CDR2 YFSETQ. CDR3 nucleotide sequence: TGCGCCAGCAGCTCCGGAGGTCCAACTAATGAAAAACTGTTTTTT. It is translated as CASSSGGPTNEKLFF. The whole variable domain, filled in from reference TRBV5-1 and TRBJ1-4, reads KAGVTQTPRYLIKTRGQQVTLSCSPISGHRSVSWYQQTPGQGLQFLFEYFSETQRNKGNFPGRFSGRQFSNSRSEMNVSTLELGDSALYLCASSSGGPTNEKLFFGSGTQLSVL.

This clonotype has only a few counts. The V call is TRBV4-3, the J call TRBJ1-2, with unresolved D. The V and J ends lost 0 bases and 5 bases respectively, with 10 bases between them. Germline V gene sequence: CDR1 LGHNA, CDR2 YSLEER. The length of the CDR3 is 14 residues. The CDR3 DNA reads as TGCGCCAGCAGCCAAGATATAAGGCTTTATGGCTACACCTTC. Amino acid sequence: CASSQDIRLYGYTF.

The gene calls are TRBV24-1 and TRBJ2-1; D gene uncertain. V shed 12 bases and J shed 9 bases, with 26 bases lying between them. There are 15 residues in the CDR3. From germline, CDR1 is KGHDR and CDR2 SFDVKD. This CDR3 reads CADECPPGLVGEQFF. CDR3 nucleotides: TGTGCCGACGAGTGTCCCCCGGGTTTGGTTGGTGAGCAGTTCTTC.

At least ten counts were recorded for this clonotype. The V call is TRBV15, the J call TRBJ2-2; 9 bases line up with TRBD2. V dropped 0 bases and J dropped 5; count of bases not matched to a gene: 10. This CDR3 is 18 amino acids long. Germline CDR1 LNHNV, CDR2 YYDKDF (reference sequence). The DNA of the CDR3 is TGTGCCACCAGCAGAGATAGCGCGGGAGGGCCGAGGACCGGGGAGCTGTTTTTT. Its protein product is CATSRDSAGGPRTGELFF. Drawing the rest from reference TRBV15 and TRBJ2-2, the complete variable domain is DAMVIQNPRYQVTQFGKPVTLSCSQTLNHNVMYWYQQKSSQAPKLLFHYYDKDFNNEADTPDNFQSRRPNTSFCFLDIRSPGLGDTAMYLCATSRDSAGGPRTGELFFGEGSRLTVL.

This clonotype has more than one count but fewer than ten. The genes are TRBV5-1 and TRBJ1-1; 7 bases align to TRBD1. The CDR3 is made up of 15 amino acids. V dropped 5 bases and J dropped 5; count of bases not matched to a gene: 12. Germline V lookup: CDR1 SGHRS, CDR2 YFSETQ. CDR3 in amino acids: CASSYIGGVGTEAFF. The CDR3 DNA reads as TGCGCCAGCAGTTATATAGGGGGCGTGGGGACTGAAGCTTTCTTT. The full variable domain, its missing parts supplied by reference TRBV5-1 and TRBJ1-1, is KAGVTQTPRYLIKTRGQQVTLSCSPISGHRSVSWYQQTPGQGLQFLFEYFSETQRNKGNFPGRFSGRQFSNSRSEMNVSTLELGDSALYLCASSYIGGVGTEAFFGQGTRLTVV.

The chain links TRBV7-2 to TRBJ2-3; D is possibly TRBD1 or TRBD2 (5 bases each). V shed 5 bases and J shed 6 bases, with 12 bases lying between them. CDR1 is SGHTA and CDR2 is FQGNSA in the germline V gene. This CDR3 is built from 13 residues. The CDR3 DNA is TGTGCCAGCAGCATCGACTGGGGGGATACGCAGTATTTT. This codes for CASSIDWGDTQYF.

This clonotype was picked up a small number of times. DNA for the CDR3: TGCGCCAGCACGGGAGACGAGCAGTACTTC. Its translation is CASTGDEQYF. The chain joins TRBV10-1 to TRBJ2-7; tentatively, D is TRBD2 (6 bases). The germline gives CDR1 WNHNN, CDR2 SYGVQD (reference sequence). The CDR3 sequence is 10 residues long. The V end was cut by 7 bases, the J end by 5 bases, with 6 bases between.